The text below deals with one T cell receptor beta chain. The antigen is unknown. Time point indicated: cycle 4 day 1 (C4D1), after less than 7 weeks of nivolumab. All the patients suffered relapse after autologous stem cell transplantation, and brentuximab vedotin exposure differed. The record originates from a study of PD-1 blockade in classical Hodgkin lymphoma. Study observations and caveats: Compared with baseline, CD4+ but not CD8+ TCR diversity had risen significantly by C4D1. Nivolumab initiation under 1 year post-ASCT meant exclusion. Patients who responded completely had about the same baseline diversity as newly diagnosed patients.

Assay: immunoSEQ multiplex PCR; the TCRdb copy retains only in-frame clones and omits some. The sample includes about 61,000 clones, 87% of them seen just once. The sample consisted of peripheral blood mononuclear cells (PBMCs), taken before the fourth cycle of nivolumab. The TCR comes from a human donor with classical Hodgkin lymphoma.

CDR3 amino acids: CASRVGSGANVLTF. The CDR3 nucleotides are TGTGCCAGCCGGGTCGGCTCTGGGGCCAACGTCCTGACTTTC. The rearrangement uses TRBV7-3 and TRBJ2-6; no firm D call. Per the germline V gene, CDR1 is SGHTA and CDR2 is FQGTGA. The V gene lost 8 bases and the J gene lost 0 bases, with 8 bases spanning the gap. CDR3 length equals 14 residues.